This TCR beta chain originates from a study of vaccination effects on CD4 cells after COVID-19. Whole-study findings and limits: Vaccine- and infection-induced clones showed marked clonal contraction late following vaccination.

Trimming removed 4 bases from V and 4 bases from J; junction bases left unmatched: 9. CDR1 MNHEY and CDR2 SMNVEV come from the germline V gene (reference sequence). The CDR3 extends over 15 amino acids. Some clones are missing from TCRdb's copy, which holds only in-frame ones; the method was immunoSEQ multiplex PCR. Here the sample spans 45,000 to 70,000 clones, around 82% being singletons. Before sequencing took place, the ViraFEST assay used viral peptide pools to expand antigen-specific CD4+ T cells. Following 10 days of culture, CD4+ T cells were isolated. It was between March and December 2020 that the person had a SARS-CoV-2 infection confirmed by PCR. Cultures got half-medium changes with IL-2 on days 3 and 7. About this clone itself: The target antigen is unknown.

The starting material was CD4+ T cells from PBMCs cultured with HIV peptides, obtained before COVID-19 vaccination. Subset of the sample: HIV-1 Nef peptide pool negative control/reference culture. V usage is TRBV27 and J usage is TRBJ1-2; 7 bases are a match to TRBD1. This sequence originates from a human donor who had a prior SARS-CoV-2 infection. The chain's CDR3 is CASSSGQEGTYGYTF. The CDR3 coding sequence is TGTGCCAGCAGTTCCGGACAGGAAGGTACCTATGGCTACACCTTC.